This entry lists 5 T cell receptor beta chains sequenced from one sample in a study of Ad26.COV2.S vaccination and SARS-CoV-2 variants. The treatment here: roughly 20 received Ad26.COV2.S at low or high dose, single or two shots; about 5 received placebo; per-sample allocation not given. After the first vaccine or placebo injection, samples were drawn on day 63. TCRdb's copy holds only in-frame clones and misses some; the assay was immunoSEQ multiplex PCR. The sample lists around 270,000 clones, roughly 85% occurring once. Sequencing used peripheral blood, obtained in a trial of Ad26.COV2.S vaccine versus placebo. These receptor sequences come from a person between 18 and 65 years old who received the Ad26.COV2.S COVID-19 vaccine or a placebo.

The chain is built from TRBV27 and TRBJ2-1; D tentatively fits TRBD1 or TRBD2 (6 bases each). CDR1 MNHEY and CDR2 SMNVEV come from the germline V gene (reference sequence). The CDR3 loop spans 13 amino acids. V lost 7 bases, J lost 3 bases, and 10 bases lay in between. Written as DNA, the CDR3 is TGTGCCAGCAAGGGGGGACTCTACAATGAGCAGTTCTTC. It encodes CASKGGLYNEQFF.

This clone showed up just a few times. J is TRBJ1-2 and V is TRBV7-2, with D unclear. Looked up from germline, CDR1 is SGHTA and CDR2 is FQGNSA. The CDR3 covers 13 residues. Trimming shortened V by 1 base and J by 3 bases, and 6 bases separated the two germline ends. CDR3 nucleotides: TGTGCCAGCAGCTTAGGACGGGACTATGGCTACACCTTC. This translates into CASSLGRDYGYTF.

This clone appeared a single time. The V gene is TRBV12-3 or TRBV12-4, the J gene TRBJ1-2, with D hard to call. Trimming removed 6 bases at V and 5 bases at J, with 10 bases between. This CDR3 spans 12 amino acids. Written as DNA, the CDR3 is TGTGCCAGCAGAACTATTAATTATGGCTACACCTTC. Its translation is CASRTINYGYTF.

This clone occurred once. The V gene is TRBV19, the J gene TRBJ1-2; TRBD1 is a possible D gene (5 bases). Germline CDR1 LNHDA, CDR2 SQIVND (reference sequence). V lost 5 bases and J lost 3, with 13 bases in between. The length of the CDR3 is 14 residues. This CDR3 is CASSPGRQDYGYTF. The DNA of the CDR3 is TGTGCCAGTAGTCCGGGACGGCAAGACTATGGCTACACCTTC. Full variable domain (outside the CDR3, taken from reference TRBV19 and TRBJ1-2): DGGITQSPKYLFRKEGQNVTLSCEQNLNHDAMYWYRQDPGQGLRLIYYSQIVNDFQKGDIAEGYSVSREKKESFPLTVTSAQKNPTAFYLCASSPGRQDYGYTFGSGTRLTVV.

CDR3 amino acids: CASSTDSGTYNEQFF. The CDR3 nucleotides are TGTGCCAGCAGCACCGATAGCGGGACCTACAATGAGCAGTTCTTC. V gene TRBV7-3 combines with J gene TRBJ2-1; 8 bases match TRBD2. The CDR3 extends over 15 amino acids. In germline, CDR1 is SGHTA, CDR2 FQGTGA. J lost 2 bases, V lost 5 bases, and 5 bases had no gene match.